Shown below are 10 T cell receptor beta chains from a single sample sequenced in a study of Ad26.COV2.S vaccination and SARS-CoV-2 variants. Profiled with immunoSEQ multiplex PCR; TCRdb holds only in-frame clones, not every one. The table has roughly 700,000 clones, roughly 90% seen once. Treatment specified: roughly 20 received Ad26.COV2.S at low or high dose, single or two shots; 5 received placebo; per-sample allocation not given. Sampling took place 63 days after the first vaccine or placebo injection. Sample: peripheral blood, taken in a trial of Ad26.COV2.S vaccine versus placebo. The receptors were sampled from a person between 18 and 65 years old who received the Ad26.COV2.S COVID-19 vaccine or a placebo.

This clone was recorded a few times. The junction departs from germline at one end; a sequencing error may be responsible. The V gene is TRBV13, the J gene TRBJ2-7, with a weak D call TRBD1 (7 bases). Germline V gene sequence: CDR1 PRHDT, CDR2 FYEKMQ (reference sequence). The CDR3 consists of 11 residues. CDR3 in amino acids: CASSLRQGLDF. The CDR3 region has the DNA TGTGCCAGCAGCCTGCGACAGGGACTGGACTTC.

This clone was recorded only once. The CDR3 bases are TGCGCCAGCAGTAGTTCGCGGGTCGTTGGCACCGGGGAGCTGTTTTTT. It encodes CASSSSRVVGTGELFF. The chain carries TRBV10-1 and TRBJ2-2; possible D gene TRBD2, 5 bases. This CDR3 region has 16 residues. The V end was cut by 5 bases, the J end by 4 bases, with 17 bases between. Germline CDR1 WNHNN, CDR2 SYGVQD (reference sequence).

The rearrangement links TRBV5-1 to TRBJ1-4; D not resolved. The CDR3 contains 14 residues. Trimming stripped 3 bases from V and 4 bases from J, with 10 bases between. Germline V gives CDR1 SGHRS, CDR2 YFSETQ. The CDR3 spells CASSSDPDNEKLFF. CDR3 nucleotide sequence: TGCGCCAGCAGCTCGGACCCGGATAATGAAAAACTGTTTTTT.

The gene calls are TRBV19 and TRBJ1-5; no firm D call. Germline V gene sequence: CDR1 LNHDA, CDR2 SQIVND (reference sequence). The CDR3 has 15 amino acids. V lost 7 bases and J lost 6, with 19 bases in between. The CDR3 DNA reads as TGTGCCAGTAAGGGAAAAGATAGGGTTGGTCAGCCCCAGCATTTT. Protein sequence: CASKGKDRVGQPQHF.

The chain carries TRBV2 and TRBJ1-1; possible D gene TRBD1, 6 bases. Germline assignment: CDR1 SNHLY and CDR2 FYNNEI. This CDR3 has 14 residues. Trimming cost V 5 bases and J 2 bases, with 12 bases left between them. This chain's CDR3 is CASSPQGFNTEAFF. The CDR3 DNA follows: TGTGCCAGCAGTCCCCAGGGGTTTAACACTGAAGCTTTCTTT.

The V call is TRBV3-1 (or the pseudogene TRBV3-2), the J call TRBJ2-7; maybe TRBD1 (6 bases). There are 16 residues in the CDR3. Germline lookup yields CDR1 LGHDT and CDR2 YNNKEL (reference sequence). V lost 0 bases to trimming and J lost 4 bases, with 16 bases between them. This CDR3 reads CASSQEGPGVQYEQYF. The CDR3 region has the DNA TGTGCCAGCAGCCAAGAGGGGCCAGGGGTCCAGTACGAGCAGTACTTC.

In DNA, the CDR3 is TGTGCCAGCAGTTACGGGACAGGGTACTATGGCTACACCTTC. As protein: CASSYGTGYYGYTF. V gene TRBV6-2 or TRBV6-3 combines with J gene TRBJ1-2, with 9 bases fitting TRBD1. This CDR3 is built from 14 residues. Per germline, CDR1 MNHEY and CDR2 SVGEGT. Trimming removed 2 bases from V and 3 bases from J; junction bases left unmatched: 1.

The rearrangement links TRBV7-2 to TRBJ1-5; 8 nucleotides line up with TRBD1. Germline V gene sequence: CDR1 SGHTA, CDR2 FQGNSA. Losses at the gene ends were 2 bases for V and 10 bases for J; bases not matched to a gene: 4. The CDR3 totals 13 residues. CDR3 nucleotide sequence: TGTGCCAGCAGCTTACAGGGGGCGTATCCCCAGCATTTT. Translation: CASSLQGAYPQHF. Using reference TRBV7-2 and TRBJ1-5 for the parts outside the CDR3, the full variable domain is GAGVSQSPSNKVTEKGKDVELRCDPISGHTALYWYRQSLGQGLEFLIYFQGNSAPDKSGLPSDRFSAERTGGSVSTLTIQRTQQEDSAVYLCASSLQGAYPQHFGDGTRLSIL.

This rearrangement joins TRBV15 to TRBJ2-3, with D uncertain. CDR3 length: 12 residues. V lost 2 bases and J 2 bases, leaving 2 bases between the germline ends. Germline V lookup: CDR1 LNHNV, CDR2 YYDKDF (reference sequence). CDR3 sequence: CATSRNTDTQYF. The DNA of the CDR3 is TGTGCCACCAGCAGAAACACAGATACGCAGTATTTT.

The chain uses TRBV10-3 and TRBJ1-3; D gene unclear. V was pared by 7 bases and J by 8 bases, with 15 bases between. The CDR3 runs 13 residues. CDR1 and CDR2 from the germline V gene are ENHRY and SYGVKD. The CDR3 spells CAINPTAGDTIYF. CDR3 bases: TGTGCCATCAATCCAACGGCGGGAGACACCATATATTTT.